This T cell receptor (beta chain) was identified in a study of T-cell reconstitution after alpha-beta-depleted transplantation in children. The TCRbeta library was prepared with unique molecular identifiers. Via MiXCR, TCRdb re-called the PCR reads, giving one row per CDR3 protein. The table includes about 170,000 distinct CDR3 sequences, 11% detected once. The germline CDR1 and CDR2 sequences are SGHTA and FQGNSA. Trimming pared 5 bases from V and 0 bases from J, leaving 15 bases between. The CDR3 contains 16 residues. Overall study results and limits: Roughly two months post-transplant, alpha-beta T cells reportedly originated from several hundred graft clones that had expanded. After one year, T-cell counts and TCRbeta diversity mostly came from new T cells.

This clonotype was found many times. The antigen remains unidentified. The specimen was PBMCs, collected before TCRalphabeta/CD19-depleted stem cell transplant. The TCR comes from a boy aged 2-15 years with acute myeloid leukemia, due to receive a stem cell transplant. The chain employs TRBV7-2 and TRBJ2-3; D gene ambiguous. CDR3 DNA sequence: TGTGCCAGCAGCCCACAGAGGATCGGGAGCACAGATACGCAGTATTTT. Its translation is CASSPQRIGSTDTQYF.